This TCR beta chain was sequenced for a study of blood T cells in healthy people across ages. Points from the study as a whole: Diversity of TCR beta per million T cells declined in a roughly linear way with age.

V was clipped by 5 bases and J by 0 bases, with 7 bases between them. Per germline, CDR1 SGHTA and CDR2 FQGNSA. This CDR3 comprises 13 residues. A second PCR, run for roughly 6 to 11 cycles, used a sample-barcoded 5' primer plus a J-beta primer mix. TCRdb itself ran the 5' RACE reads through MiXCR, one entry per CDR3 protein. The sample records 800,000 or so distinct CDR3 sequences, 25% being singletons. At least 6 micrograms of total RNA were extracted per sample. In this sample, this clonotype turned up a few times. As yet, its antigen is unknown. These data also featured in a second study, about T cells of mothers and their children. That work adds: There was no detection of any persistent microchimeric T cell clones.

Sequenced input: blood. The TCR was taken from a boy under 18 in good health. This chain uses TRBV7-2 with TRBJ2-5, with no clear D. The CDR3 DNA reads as TGTGCCAGCAGCGTGATGTACCAAGAGACCCAGTACTTC. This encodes CASSVMYQETQYF.